The rows below give T cell receptor beta chains drawn from one sample of a study of blood T cell repertoires in COVID-19. Sequencing was performed with immunoSEQ multiplex PCR; in TCRdb, only in-frame clones are kept and a portion is missing. Of hundreds of thousands of clones in the sample, around 85% are singletons; the top ten hold roughly 5.3%. Sequencing was carried out using peripheral blood. Every receptor here comes from a man between 45 and 60 years old with COVID-19, enrolled during active disease. Each CDR3 is given without its conserved first and last residue.

v_call	cdr3_aa
TRBV24-1	ATSDSGGIYEQY
TRBV4-2	ASSQVTAGNNEQF
TRBV27	ASSLSGRGLYEQY
TRBV9	ASSVGGTANEQF
TRBV29-1	SGTSVNTGELF
TRBV19	ASSPGQVDTQY
TRBV5-1	ASSPGTPLGYGYT
TRBV27	ASSFGSSPLH
TRBV19	ASSNLLAGGNTGELF
TRBV5-4	ASSREGEQF
TRBV4-1	ASSPGLFQGSRETQY
TRBV2	ASGRTGGTEAF
TRBV25-1	ASSDKGDLYGYT
TRBV9	ASSRVIGTGELF